One sample yielded the 7 T cell receptor beta chains listed below, sequenced in a study of early T cells in non-severe SARS-CoV-2 infection. TCRdb reprocessed the 5' RACE reads via MiXCR and lists one record per CDR3 protein. The sample lists about 48,000 distinct CDR3 sequences; 6.2% were seen once. The starting material was whole blood, obtained at baseline. These receptors were taken from an adult who was a healthcare worker with PCR-confirmed SARS-CoV-2 infection or an uninfected control (not recorded which).

The chain carries TRBV5-4 and TRBJ2-7; 10 bases are a match to TRBD1. From germline, CDR1 is SGHNT and CDR2 YYREEE (reference sequence). The CDR3 length is 16 residues. Trimming removed 4 bases from V and 2 bases from J; junction bases left unmatched: 9. This chain's CDR3 is CASSPATGTGAYEQYF. The CDR3 DNA follows: TGTGCCAGCAGCCCTGCGACCGGGACAGGGGCCTACGAGCAGTACTTC.

This clonotype appeared many times. The J gene is TRBJ1-4, the V gene TRBV28; TRBD1 aligns across 7 bases. Germline trimming cut 6 bases from V and 8 bases from J; bases unmatched to any gene: 3. CDR3 size: 12 residues. The germline V gene has CDR1 MDHEN and CDR2 SYDVKM. As DNA, the CDR3 is TGTGCCAGCAGAGGGGGCTGGGAAAAACTGTTTTTT. It encodes CASRGGWEKLFF.

This clonotype was seen a few times. This chain links TRBV19 with TRBJ2-2; D is unresolved. Trimming pared 4 bases from V and 6 bases from J, leaving 6 bases between. The germline gives CDR1 LNHDA, CDR2 SQIVND (reference sequence). The CDR3 loop spans 12 amino acids. CDR3: CASSKQSGELFF. For the CDR3, the DNA is TGTGCCAGTAGTAAGCAGTCCGGGGAGCTGTTTTTT.

Many counts were recorded for this clonotype. CDR3 in amino acids: CASKATDLNYGYTF. The CDR3 region has the DNA TGTGCCAGTAAGGCGACAGACCTTAACTATGGCTACACCTTC. The chain has TRBV19 and TRBJ1-2, with a possible D match to TRBD1 (5 bases). The CDR3 is 14 residues long. Germline V gene lookup returns CDR1 LNHDA and CDR2 SQIVND (reference sequence). The V and J ends lost 7 bases and 1 base respectively, with 13 bases between them.

This clonotype has at least ten counts. The V call is TRBV7-6, the J call TRBJ2-2; D gene unclear. Trimming pared 3 bases from V and 1 base from J, leaving 12 bases between. The CDR3 runs to 16 residues. Germline V lookup: CDR1 SGHVS, CDR2 FNYEAQ. CDR3 nucleotide sequence: TGTGCCAGCAGCTTTACGACCAGCGTGAACACCGGGGAGCTGTTTTTT. Residues: CASSFTTSVNTGELFF.

This sequence joins TRBV27 and TRBJ1-1, with D uncertain. Germline values: CDR1 MNHEY, CDR2 SMNVEV (reference sequence). V lost 6 bases to trimming and J lost 0 bases, with 17 bases between them. The CDR3 totals 16 residues. The CDR3 sequence: CASSDYKTVMNTEAFF. In DNA form, the CDR3 reads TGTGCCAGCAGCGACTACAAGACCGTAATGAACACTGAAGCTTTCTTT.

The table lists this clonotype with a few counts. The chain uses TRBV4-2 and TRBJ1-2, with D possibly being TRBD1 (5 bases). The CDR3 sequence is 14 residues long. Germline-derived CDR1 and CDR2 are LGHNA and YNFKEQ. V shed 0 bases and J shed 2 bases, with 7 bases lying between them. CDR3 nucleotide sequence: TGTGCCAGCAGCCAAGACCACAGGAACTATGGCTACACCTTC. It specifies CASSQDHRNYGYTF.